This is a list of T cell receptor beta chains from one sample in a study of cytomegalovirus exposure and HLA in healthy donors. Using immunoSEQ multiplex PCR, the repertoire was profiled, and TCRdb retains in-frame clones only, with some absent. The table lists some 180,000 clones, around 75% of them singletons. The sample consisted of PBMCs. The origin of the receptors is a woman under 40 in good health and CMV-seronegative. CDR3s include the opening cysteine and the closing phenylalanine or tryptophan. D genes are given only for firm matches. Size tells how often a clone was seen (once, few, many) or the class of an expanded clone, and some rows leave it out.

abundance	d_gene	len	j_gene	v_gene	CDR3aa	CDR3nt
-	-	14	TRBJ1-1	TRBV2	CASSPRASNTEAFF	TGTGCCAGCAGTCCCAGGGCTTCGAACACTGAAGCTTTCTTT
-	TRBD1	14	TRBJ1-2	TRBV2	CASRPGTEGYGYTF	TGTGCCAGCAGGCCCGGGACAGAAGGCTATGGCTACACCTTC
-	TRBD1	14	TRBJ2-7	TRBV27	CASSFDRGAYEQYF	TGTGCCAGCAGTTTTGACAGGGGAGCCTACGAGCAGTACTTC
-	TRBD1	15	TRBJ2-7	TRBV5-6	CASSLGQGLSYEQYF	TGTGCCAGCAGCCTAGGACAGGGGTTATCCTACGAGCAGTACTTC
-	TRBD1	15	TRBJ2-5	TRBV6-5	CASSYLGRGLETQYF	TGTGCCAGCAGTTACCTCGGCAGGGGGTTGGAGACCCAGTACTTC
-	-	15	TRBJ2-7	TRBV6-1	CASSEADSSSYEQYF	TGTGCCAGCAGTGAAGCGGACAGCAGCTCCTACGAGCAGTACTTC
-	-	14	TRBJ2-7	TRBV6-1	CASSELGGRYEQYF	TGTGCCAGCAGTGAATTGGGGGGGCGGTACGAGCAGTACTTC
few	TRBD1	18	TRBJ2-1	TRBV5-1	CASSSKRQGPSFYNEQFF	TGCGCCAGCAGCTCAAAGCGACAGGGTCCCTCTTTCTACAATGAGCAGTTCTTC
-	-	15	TRBJ2-7	TRBV2	CASTEEVSGYYEQYF	TGTGCCAGCACCGAGGAGGTTAGCGGCTATTACGAGCAGTACTTC
-	TRBD2	16	TRBJ2-3	TRBV2	CASRAASGGGPDTQYF	TGTGCCAGCAGGGCCGCTAGCGGGGGGGGACCAGATACGCAGTATTTT
-	TRBD1	14	TRBJ2-7	TRBV18	CASSLGQGSYEQYF	TGTGCCAGCTCACTCGGACAGGGGTCCTACGAGCAGTACTTC